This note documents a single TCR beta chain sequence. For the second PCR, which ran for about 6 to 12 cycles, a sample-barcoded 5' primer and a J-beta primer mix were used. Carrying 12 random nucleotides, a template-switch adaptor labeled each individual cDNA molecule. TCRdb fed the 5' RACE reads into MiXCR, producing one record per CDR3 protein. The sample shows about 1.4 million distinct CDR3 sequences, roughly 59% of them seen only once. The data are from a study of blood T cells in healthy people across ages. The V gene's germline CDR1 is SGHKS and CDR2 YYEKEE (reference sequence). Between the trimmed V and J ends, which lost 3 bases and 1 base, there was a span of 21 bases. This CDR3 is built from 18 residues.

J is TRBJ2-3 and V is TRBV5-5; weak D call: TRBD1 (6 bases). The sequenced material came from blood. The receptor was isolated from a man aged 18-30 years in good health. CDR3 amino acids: CASSYSRDTFLRTDTQYF. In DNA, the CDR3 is TGTGCCAGCAGCTACTCCCGGGACACCTTCCTTCGCACAGATACGCAGTATTTT.